This passage covers 13 T cell receptor beta chains from one sample sequenced in a study of blood T cell repertoires in COVID-19 (TCRdb year 2020). Library construction relied on the immunoSEQ multiplex PCR assay. What TCRdb holds here is the immuneACCESS table cut down to in-frame rearrangements. Part of the clones is not present; checked against another copy, under half of the missing clones reflect an unresolved V gene, and the others are unexplained. The sample table holds 130,000 or so clones, of which approximately 84% were seen once. The ten biggest clones cover roughly 3.4% of the sample. Sequenced input: PBMCs or T cells enriched from blood (not recorded which). Source of these receptors: a woman between 45 and 60 years old with acute COVID-19.

This clone has a single count. The chain joins TRBV19 to TRBJ2-1; TRBD1 agrees at 7 bases. The CDR3 has 18 residues. V lost 1 base and J lost 4; bases outside the gene matches: 13. Germline values: CDR1 LNHDA, CDR2 SQIVND (reference sequence). In DNA, the CDR3 is TGTGCCAGTAGTATAGGACAGGGTGTTCTGGAGATATACAATGAGCAGTTCTTC. Its protein product is CASSIGQGVLEIYNEQFF. The entire variable domain, with the rest obtained from reference TRBV19 and TRBJ2-1, is as follows: DGGITQSPKYLFRKEGQNVTLSCEQNLNHDAMYWYRQDPGQGLRLIYYSQIVNDFQKGDIAEGYSVSREKKESFPLTVTSAQKNPTAFYLCASSIGQGVLEIYNEQFFGPGTRLTVL.

V usage is TRBV10-3 and J usage is TRBJ2-5; the match to TRBD2 covers 8 bases. V lost 8 bases to trimming and J lost 2 bases; unmatched junction nucleotides: 10. The CDR3 is 15 amino acids. Germline loops: CDR1 ENHRY, CDR2 SYGVKD. The CDR3 region is CAIADFAGGQETQYF. CDR3 in DNA: TGTGCCATCGCGGACTTTGCGGGAGGACAAGAGACCCAGTACTTC.

The chain employs TRBV5-1 and TRBJ2-3, with no clear D. The germline V gene has CDR1 SGHRS and CDR2 YFSETQ. The CDR3 totals 14 residues. V lost 1 base and J lost 0, with 6 bases in between. Written as DNA, the CDR3 is TGCGCCAGCAGCTTGTGGCAGAGCACAGATACGCAGTATTTT. This codes for CASSLWQSTDTQYF.

This chain connects TRBV9 to TRBJ2-1, with TRBD2 matching over 9 bases. Germline CDR1 SGDLS, CDR2 YYNGEE. With 4 bases clipped from V and 5 bases from J, the junction kept 10 bases outside the gene matches. The CDR3 consists of 16 residues. The CDR3 protein is CASSLRVAGGDNEQFF. CDR3 DNA: TGTGCCAGCAGCCTGCGTGTGGCGGGAGGGGACAATGAGCAGTTCTTC.

The chain joins TRBV7-8 to TRBJ1-5, with TRBD1 as a possible D gene (5 bases). Looked up from germline, CDR1 is SGHVS and CDR2 is FQNEAQ. V lost 2 bases and J 4 bases, leaving 18 bases between the germline ends. The CDR3 sequence is 17 residues long. This chain's CDR3 is CASSLYQGTGGNQPQHF. CDR3 sequence (DNA): TGTGCCAGCAGCTTATATCAGGGAACGGGTGGAAATCAGCCCCAGCATTTT.

V and J are TRBV2 and TRBJ1-5; weak D call: TRBD1 (5 bases). Germline V CDR1 and CDR2: SNHLY, FYNNEI. This CDR3 comprises 15 residues. The V and J ends lost 2 bases and 1 base respectively, with 9 bases between them. The DNA of the CDR3 is TGTGCCAGCAGTGAACAGGGAGGAAGCAATCAGCCCCAGCATTTT. It yields the protein CASSEQGGSNQPQHF.

This chain links TRBV7-8 with TRBJ2-1; 8 bases match TRBD2. Trimming at V came to 1 base and at J to 6 bases, leaving 8 bases not matched to a gene. The CDR3 loop spans 16 amino acids. Germline V gene lookup returns CDR1 SGHVS and CDR2 FQNEAQ. CDR3 sequence (DNA): TGTGCCAGCAGCTTAGATTTAGCGGGGAACCTCAATGAGCAGTTCTTC. It specifies CASSLDLAGNLNEQFF.

In its sample, this clone was seen many times. The chain joins TRBV6-1 to TRBJ2-2; 13 positions agree with TRBD2. Germline CDR1 is MNHNS and CDR2 is SASEGT. With 4 bases clipped from V and 1 base from J, the junction kept 0 bases outside the gene matches. The CDR3 has 16 residues. CDR3 in DNA: TGTGCCAGCAGTGGACTAGCGGGAGGGAACACCGGGGAGCTGTTTTTT. Translating it yields CASSGLAGGNTGELFF.

The V and J genes are TRBV11-2 and TRBJ2-5, with 7 bases identical to TRBD2. The CDR3 runs 16 residues. Trimming at V came to 5 bases and at J to 4 bases, leaving 13 bases not matched to a gene. Germline CDR1 and CDR2: SGHAT and FQNNGV. This chain's CDR3 is CASSLVSGSVGETQYF. The DNA of the CDR3 is TGTGCCAGCAGCCTCGTTAGCGGGTCGGTCGGAGAGACCCAGTACTTC.

The rearrangement uses TRBV21-1 and TRBJ2-5; the table names TRBD1, a call not compared with the DNA. TRBV21-1 is a pseudogene segment. The CDR3 has 15 amino acids. The CDR3 nucleotides are TGTGCCAGCAGCAAAAAGGGGCAGGCCAAAGAGACCCAGTACTTC. This codes for CASSKKGQAKETQYF.

Worth noting for this clone: The junction and the germline gene differ at one end; a read error may be behind it. This chain joins TRBV5-6 and TRBJ1-2; D perhaps matches TRBD1 (6 bases). The CDR3 runs to 11 residues. Per germline, CDR1 SGHDT and CDR2 YYEEEE. CDR3 DNA: TGTGCCAGCCGCACGAGGACAGAGAAAACTTTC. Its protein is CASRTRTEKTF.

J is TRBJ1-1 and V is TRBV7-2, with TRBD1 identical over 8 bases. The CDR3 is 14 residues long. The V gene's germline CDR1 is SGHTA and CDR2 FQGNSA. With V trimmed by 11 bases and J by 4 bases, 12 bases remained unmatched. CDR3 residues: CAGSQTTGGTEAFF. The CDR3 region has the DNA TGTGCCGGGTCGCAGACAACAGGGGGCACTGAAGCTTTCTTT.

This clone was counted a few times. The chain uses TRBV7-3 and TRBJ2-3, with D perhaps TRBD2 (5 bases). Germline V CDR1 and CDR2: SGHTA, FQGTGA. The V end lost 5 bases, the J end lost 3 bases, and 12 bases lay between the germline ends. This CDR3 spans 14 amino acids. The DNA for the CDR3 is TGTGCCAGCAGCCGGACGGGGAAGACAGATACGCAGTATTTT. Protein sequence: CASSRTGKTDTQYF.